This section outlines one TCR beta chain sequence together with its context. The antigen is not known. J lost 5 bases, V lost 9 bases, and 4 bases had no gene match. Germline values: CDR1 MDHEN, CDR2 SYDVKM. CDR3 length: 13 residues. The assay was immunoSEQ multiplex PCR, and TCRdb's table has in-frame clones only and misses some. The sample shows 2 million to 2.5 million clones, 95% of them seen only once. This sample was taken from a study of shared clonotypes between healthy human individuals. Findings and limits, study-wide: Sharing across four donors was highest in naive CD4 (roughly 5%) and lowest in memory CD8 (around 0.4%). Few donors limited the genetic and exposure-history diversity represented. When compared with the clonotypes that were shared by all four sorted-subset donors, the non-shared clonotypes turned out to have lower generation probabilities.

The sequencing sample was made of naive CD4+ T cells sorted from blood. As to subset: CD45RA+ positively selected. The source is a man younger than 30 in good health. The genes are TRBV28 and TRBJ2-2; 9 bases match TRBD1. For the CDR3, the DNA is TGTGCCAGTCGACAGGGGGAGACCGGGGAGCTGTTTTTT. Translated, it gives CASRQGETGELFF.